These 14 T cell receptor beta chains were sequenced from one sample in a study of cytotoxic CD8 clonotypes in ibrutinib-treated CLL. The assay was immunoSEQ multiplex PCR, and TCRdb's table has in-frame clones only and misses some. The repertoire includes around 70,000 clones, 75% to 95% of them detected once, and around 3.3% sits in the top ten. Material: PBMCs, obtained after 12 months of ibrutinib treatment. The receptors were sampled from a human donor with chronic lymphocytic leukemia.

The rearrangement joins TRBV5-1 to TRBJ1-4; 8 positions match TRBD1. V lost 4 bases and J lost 4; bases outside the gene matches: 6. The CDR3 sequence is 15 residues long. Germline CDR1 reads SGHRS; CDR2 reads YFSETQ. CDR3 nucleotide sequence: TGCGCCAGCAGCAACCAACAGGGGGGTAATGAAAAACTGTTTTTT. Protein sequence: CASSNQQGGNEKLFF.

This clone appeared a single time. This rearrangement joins TRBV30 to TRBJ2-7; no reliable D call. This CDR3 has 12 amino acids. V shed 1 base and J shed 1 base, with 5 bases lying between them. Germline V lookup: CDR1 GTSNPN, CDR2 SVGIG (reference sequence). CDR3 loop: CAWSGGSYEQYF. The CDR3 DNA reads TGTGCCTGGAGTGGTGGTTCCTACGAGCAGTACTTC.

CDR3: CASSSRTQSNSNTGELFF. As DNA, the CDR3 is TGTGCCAGCAGCTCCCGGACACAAAGCAACTCGAACACCGGGGAGCTGTTTTTT. The chain joins TRBV5-6 to TRBJ2-2; D possibly corresponds to TRBD1 (5 bases). Germline CDR1 reads SGHDT; CDR2 reads YYEEEE. Trimming pared 3 bases from V and 0 bases from J, leaving 18 bases between. This CDR3 contains 18 residues.

The count of this clone is one. The chain uses TRBV5-8 and TRBJ2-5; D unresolved. Germline CDR1 SGHTS, CDR2 YDEGEE. Trimming took off 4 bases at V and 5 bases at J, with 12 bases between the two ends. This CDR3 is built from 13 residues. CDR3 amino acids: CASSPLALETQYF. The CDR3 region has the DNA TGTGCCAGCAGCCCGCTGGCATTGGAGACCCAGTACTTC.

This clone was detected a few times. The chain has TRBV7-3 and TRBJ2-7; D gene unclear. The CDR3 length is 16 residues. Trimming removed 0 bases from V and 5 bases from J, with 17 bases in between. Germline CDR1 SGHTA, CDR2 FQGTGA. CDR3 residues: CASSLTGPDSANEQYF. CDR3 sequence (DNA): TGTGCCAGCAGCTTAACGGGCCCTGACTCAGCGAACGAGCAGTACTTC.

This clone was seen a single time. The CDR3 region has the DNA TGTGCCAGCAGTGAAGTACGGACAGATACGCAGTATTTT. It is translated as CASSEVRTDTQYF. This chain connects TRBV6-1 to TRBJ2-3; D is uncertain. This CDR3 has 13 residues. Germline-derived CDR1 and CDR2 are MNHNS and SASEGT. The V end lost 1 base, the J end lost 3 bases, and 5 bases lay between the germline ends.

The V gene is TRBV11-2, the J gene TRBJ2-7; D not resolved. From germline, CDR1 is SGHAT and CDR2 FQNNGV. Trimming left V 1 base short and J 2 bases short, with 6 bases between. This CDR3 region has 13 residues. The CDR3 spells CASSLGFTYEQYF. The DNA for the CDR3 is TGTGCCAGCAGCTTAGGGTTTACCTACGAGCAGTACTTC.

The V and J genes are TRBV7-9 and TRBJ2-1; 14 positions match TRBD2. The CDR3 sequence is 19 residues long. Germline V gene data show CDR1 as SEHNR and CDR2 as FQNEAQ (reference sequence). With 5 bases clipped from V and 6 bases from J, the junction kept 15 bases outside the gene matches. The CDR3 sequence is CASSPMAGTSGSPSNEQFF. The CDR3 coding sequence is TGTGCCAGCAGCCCTATGGCCGGGACTAGCGGGAGTCCTTCCAATGAGCAGTTCTTC. Full variable domain (outside the CDR3, taken from reference TRBV7-9 and TRBJ2-1): DTGVSQNPRHKITKRGQNVTFRCDPISEHNRLYWYRQTLGQGPEFLTYFQNEAQLEKSRLLSDRFSAERPKGSFSTLEIQRTEQGDSAMYLCASSPMAGTSGSPSNEQFFGPGTRLTVL.

The chain carries TRBV7-2 and TRBJ2-2, with D perhaps assigned TRBD1 or TRBD2 (5 bases each). The ends were cut back, 2 bases at V and 0 bases at J, with 10 bases in the middle. The germline gives CDR1 SGHTA, CDR2 FQGNSA. The CDR3 contains 16 residues. The CDR3 sequence is CASSLLGGANTGELFF. The CDR3, as DNA: TGTGCCAGCAGCTTACTTGGGGGAGCGAACACCGGGGAGCTGTTTTTT.

The V call is TRBV15, the J call TRBJ2-5, with D perhaps matching TRBD1 (6 bases). There are 15 residues in the CDR3. CDR1 and CDR2 from the germline V gene are LNHNV and YYDKDF (reference sequence). V lost 3 bases to trimming and J lost 5 bases, with 16 bases between them. Here the CDR3 DNA reads TGTGCCACCAGCAGTATCAGGGGTACTAGGGAGACCCAGTACTTC. Its translation is CATSSIRGTRETQYF.

This chain joins TRBV5-1 and TRBJ1-2; D unresolved. The germline V gene encodes CDR1 SGHRS and CDR2 YFSETQ. V was shortened by 5 bases and J by 5 bases, with 13 bases between the two germline ends. This CDR3 contains 13 residues. The CDR3 sequence is CASSVDVMYGYTF. The DNA of the CDR3 is TGCGCCAGCAGTGTGGATGTAATGTATGGCTACACCTTC.

The gene calls are TRBV4-3 and TRBJ2-2; 9 nucleotides line up with TRBD2. The CDR3 totals 15 residues. The J segment lost 4 bases and the V segment lost 2 bases, leaving 2 bases of the junction unmatched. Germline lookup yields CDR1 LGHNA and CDR2 YSLEER. CDR3 loop: CASSQLAGLTGELFF. In nucleotides, the CDR3 is TGCGCCAGCAGCCAACTAGCGGGACTCACCGGGGAGCTGTTTTTT.

V usage is TRBV6-5 and J usage is TRBJ1-4, with D tentatively TRBD1 (6 bases). Trimming cost V 0 bases and J 7 bases, with 15 bases left between them. This CDR3 has 16 amino acids. Germline V CDR1 and CDR2: MNHEY, SVGAGI. The CDR3 DNA is TGTGCCAGCAGTTACTCGTTGAGGGGGGACGGTGAAAAACTGTTTTTT. Protein sequence: CASSYSLRGDGEKLFF.

This chain connects TRBV28 to TRBJ1-2; D is unclear. The CDR3 covers 14 residues. The germline V gene encodes CDR1 MDHEN and CDR2 SYDVKM. V was pared by 5 bases and J by 2 bases, with 12 bases between. This CDR3 is CASSEEGLNYGYTF. Written as DNA, the CDR3 is TGTGCCAGCAGTGAAGAGGGTCTGAACTATGGCTACACCTTC.